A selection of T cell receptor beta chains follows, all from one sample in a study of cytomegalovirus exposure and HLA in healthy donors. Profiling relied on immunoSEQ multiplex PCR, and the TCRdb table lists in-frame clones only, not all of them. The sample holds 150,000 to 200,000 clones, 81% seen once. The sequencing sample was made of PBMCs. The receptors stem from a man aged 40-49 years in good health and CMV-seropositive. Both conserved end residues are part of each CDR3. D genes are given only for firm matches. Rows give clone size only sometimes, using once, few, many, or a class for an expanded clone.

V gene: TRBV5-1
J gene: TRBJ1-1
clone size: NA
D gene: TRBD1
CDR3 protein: CASSLRTGQLNTEAFF
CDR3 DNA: TGCGCCAGCAGCTTGAGGACAGGACAGCTGAACACTGAAGCTTTCTTT

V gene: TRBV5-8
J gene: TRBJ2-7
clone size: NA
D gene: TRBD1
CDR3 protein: CASSPRDRTYEQYF
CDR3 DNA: TGTGCCAGCAGCCCCCGGGACAGGACCTACGAGCAGTACTTC

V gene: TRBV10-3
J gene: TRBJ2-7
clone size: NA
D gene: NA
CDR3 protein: CATRPQGSTYEQYF
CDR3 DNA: TGTGCCACAAGGCCACAGGGTTCAACCTACGAGCAGTACTTC

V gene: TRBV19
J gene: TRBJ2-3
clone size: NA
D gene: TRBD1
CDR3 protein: CASSRDRGDTDTQYF
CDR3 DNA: TGTGCCAGTAGTAGGGACAGGGGAGATACAGATACGCAGTATTTT

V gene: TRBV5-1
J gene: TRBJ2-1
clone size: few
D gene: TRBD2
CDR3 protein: CASSFHSGSLNNEQFF
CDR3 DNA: TGCGCCAGCAGCTTCCACAGCGGGAGTTTAAACAATGAGCAGTTCTTC

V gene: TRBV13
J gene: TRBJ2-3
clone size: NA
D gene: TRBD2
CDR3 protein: CASSLGLRGGGLAGVWGTDTQYF
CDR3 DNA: TGTGCCAGCAGCTTAGGTTTGAGAGGAGGAGGACTAGCGGGAGTTTGGGGCACAGATACGCAGTATTTT

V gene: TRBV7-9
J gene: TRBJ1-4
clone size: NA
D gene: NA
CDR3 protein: CASSPGREGNEKLFF
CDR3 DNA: TGTGCCAGCAGCCCCGGTAGGGAGGGTAATGAAAAACTGTTTTTT

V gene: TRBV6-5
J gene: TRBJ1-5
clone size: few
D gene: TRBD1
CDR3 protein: CASRQQGAGQPQHF
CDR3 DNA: TGTGCCAGCAGACAACAGGGGGCCGGACAGCCCCAGCATTTT

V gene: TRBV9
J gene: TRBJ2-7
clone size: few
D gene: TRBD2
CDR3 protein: CASSGTSGGFGGYEQYF
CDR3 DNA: TGTGCCAGCAGCGGGACTAGCGGGGGTTTCGGAGGGTACGAGCAGTACTTC

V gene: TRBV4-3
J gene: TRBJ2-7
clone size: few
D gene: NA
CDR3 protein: CASSQGTLLEQYF
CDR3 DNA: TGCGCCAGCAGCCAAGGAACTTTACTCGAGCAGTACTTC

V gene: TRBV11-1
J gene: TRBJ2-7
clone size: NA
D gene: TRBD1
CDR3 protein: CASSPLRGPGEQYF
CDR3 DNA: TGTGCCAGCAGCCCGCTAAGGGGGCCTGGCGAGCAGTACTTC

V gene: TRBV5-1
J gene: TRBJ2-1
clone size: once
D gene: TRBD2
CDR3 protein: CASSLEGSGDYNEQFF
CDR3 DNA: TGCGCCAGCAGCTTGGAAGGTAGCGGGGACTACAATGAGCAGTTCTTC

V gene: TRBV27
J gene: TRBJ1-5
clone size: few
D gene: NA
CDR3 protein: CASSSTGIPSNQPQHF
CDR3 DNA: TGTGCCAGCAGTTCCACAGGGATTCCTAGCAATCAGCCCCAGCATTTT

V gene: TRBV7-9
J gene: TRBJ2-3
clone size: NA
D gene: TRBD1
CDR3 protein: CASSPGTGVITDTQYF
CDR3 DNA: TGTGCCAGCAGCCCCGGGACAGGGGTAATAACAGATACGCAGTATTTT

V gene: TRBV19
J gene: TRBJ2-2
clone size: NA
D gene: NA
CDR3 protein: CASRTMSGELFF
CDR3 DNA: TGTGCCAGTAGGACAATGAGCGGGGAGCTGTTTTTT

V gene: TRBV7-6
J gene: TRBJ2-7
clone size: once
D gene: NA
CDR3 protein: CASSLTETYEQYF
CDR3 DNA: TGTGCCAGCAGCTTGACAGAAACCTACGAGCAGTACTTC

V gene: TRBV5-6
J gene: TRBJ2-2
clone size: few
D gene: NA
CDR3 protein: CASSLAHTGELFF
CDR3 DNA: TGTGCCAGCAGCTTAGCCCACACCGGGGAGCTGTTTTTT

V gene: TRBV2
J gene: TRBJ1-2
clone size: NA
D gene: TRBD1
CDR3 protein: CASSIRDRGGYTF
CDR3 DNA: TGTGCCAGCAGTATCCGGGACAGGGGTGGCTACACCTTC

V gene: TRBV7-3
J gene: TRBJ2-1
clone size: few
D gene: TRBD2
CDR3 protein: CASSLIPGRGAHNEQFF
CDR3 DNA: TGTGCCAGCAGCCTCATCCCTGGGCGGGGGGCCCATAATGAGCAGTTCTTC

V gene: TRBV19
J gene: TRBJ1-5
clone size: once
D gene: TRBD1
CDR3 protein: CASSRQGNQPQHF
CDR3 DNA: TGTGCCAGTAGTAGACAGGGTAATCAGCCCCAGCATTTT

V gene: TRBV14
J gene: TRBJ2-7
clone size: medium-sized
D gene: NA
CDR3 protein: CASSHADGGRHEQYF
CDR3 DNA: TGTGCCAGCAGCCACGCGGACGGAGGACGACATGAGCAGTACTTC

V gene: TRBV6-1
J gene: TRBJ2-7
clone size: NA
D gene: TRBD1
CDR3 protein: CASGQGGYEQYF
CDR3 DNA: TGTGCCAGCGGACAGGGGGGGTACGAGCAGTACTTC

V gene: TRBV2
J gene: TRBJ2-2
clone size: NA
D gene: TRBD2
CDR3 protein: CASERTSGGGANTGELFF
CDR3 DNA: TGTGCCAGCGAGAGGACTAGCGGGGGCGGCGCGAACACCGGGGAGCTGTTTTTT

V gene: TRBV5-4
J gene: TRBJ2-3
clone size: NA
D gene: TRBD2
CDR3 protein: CASSTSGTTHTDTQYF
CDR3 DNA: TGTGCCAGCAGCACCTCCGGGACTACCCACACAGATACGCAGTATTTT